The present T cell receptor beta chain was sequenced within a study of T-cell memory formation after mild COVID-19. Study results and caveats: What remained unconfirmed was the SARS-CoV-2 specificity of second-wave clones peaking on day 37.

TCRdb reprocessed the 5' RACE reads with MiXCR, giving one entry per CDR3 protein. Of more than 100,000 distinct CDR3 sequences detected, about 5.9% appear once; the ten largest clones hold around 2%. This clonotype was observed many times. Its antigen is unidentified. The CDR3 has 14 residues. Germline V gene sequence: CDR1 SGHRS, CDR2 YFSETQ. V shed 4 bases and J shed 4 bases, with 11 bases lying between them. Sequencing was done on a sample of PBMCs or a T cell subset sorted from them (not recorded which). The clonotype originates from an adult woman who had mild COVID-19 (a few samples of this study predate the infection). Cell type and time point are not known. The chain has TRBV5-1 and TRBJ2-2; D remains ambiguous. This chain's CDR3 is CASSRISSTGELFF. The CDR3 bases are TGCGCCAGCAGCCGGATCAGTAGCACCGGGGAGCTGTTTTTT. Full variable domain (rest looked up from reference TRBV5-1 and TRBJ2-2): KAGVTQTPRYLIKTRGQQVTLSCSPISGHRSVSWYQQTPGQGLQFLFEYFSETQRNKGNFPGRFSGRQFSNSRSEMNVSTLELGDSALYLCASSRISSTGELFFGEGSRLTVL.